A selection of T cell receptor beta chains follows, all from one sample in a study of blood T cell repertoires in COVID-19. The table came from immunoSEQ multiplex PCR; TCRdb's copy has only in-frame clones and leaves some out. The sample lists roughly 150,000 clones; just over 90% were seen once. Sequencing input: peripheral blood. Receptors were obtained from a man in his late teens or twenties with COVID-19, enrolled during active disease. The CDR3 runs from the conserved cysteine through the conserved F or W. A D gene is named only where the DNA matches it firmly. Size tells how often a clone was seen (once, few, many) or the class of an expanded clone, and some rows leave it out.

j_gene,abundance,v_gene,d_gene,CDR3nt,CDR3aa
TRBJ2-1,.,TRBV5-1,TRBD2,TGCGCCAGCAGCCCAAGGACTAGCGGGAGAGGGTCAGGATACAATGAGCAGTTCTTC,CASSPRTSGRGSGYNEQFF
TRBJ2-7,.,TRBV29-1,TRBD2,TGCAGCGTTCCGCGGGAGGCCTACGAGCAGTACTTC,CSVPREAYEQYF
TRBJ1-5,.,TRBV4-1,TRBD1,TGCGCCAGCAGCCAAGGGGGGACAGGGGTGAACAATCAGCCCCAGCATTTT,CASSQGGTGVNNQPQHF
TRBJ1-5,once,TRBV18,TRBD1,TGTGCCAGCTCTCTGGGACAGGGGGCTCAGCCCCAGCATTTT,CASSLGQGAQPQHF
TRBJ2-3,.,TRBV2,.,TGTGCCAGCAGTCCCGACAGGCCTTCCATCCTCACCCCAGGTAGCACAGATACGCAGTATTTT,CASSPDRPSILTPGSTDTQYF
TRBJ2-7,.,TRBV6-2/TRBV6-3,TRBD2,TGTGCCAGCAGTTACTCGGTTTGGACTAGCGACTACGAGCAGTACTTC,CASSYSVWTSDYEQYF
TRBJ2-2,once,TRBV7-8,.,TGTGCCAGCAGCTTGTCGGACAGGAACACCGGGGAGCTGTTTTTT,CASSLSDRNTGELFF
TRBJ2-7,.,TRBV11-2,TRBD2,TGTGCCAGCAGCTATGGCGGGAGCGGGGCCTACGAGCAGTACTTC,CASSYGGSGAYEQYF
TRBJ2-1,.,TRBV11-2,.,TGTGCCAGCAGCTTAGTACACCGACTAGTTCTGAATGAGCAGTTCTTC,CASSLVHRLVLNEQFF
TRBJ2-2,.,TRBV5-1,TRBD1,TGCGCCAGCAGCTTTGGACAGGGGGCAGGAAAAACCGGGGAGCTGTTTTTT,CASSFGQGAGKTGELFF
TRBJ2-1,.,TRBV10-2,TRBD2,TGCGCCAGCAGTGGGTCGACTAGCGGGAGTCAACAGTTCTTC,CASSGSTSGSQQFF
TRBJ2-3,.,TRBV18,.,TGTGCCAGCTCACCACTAGAGGGAGATACGCAGTATTTT,CASSPLEGDTQYF
TRBJ2-3,.,TRBV28,TRBD1,TGTGCCAGCCGAGGGACAGGGGTCAGCACAGATACGCAGTATTTT,CASRGTGVSTDTQYF
TRBJ2-1,.,TRBV9,TRBD2,TGTGCCAGCAGCGTAGGTGCCAGCGGGAGTTTTAATGAGCAGTTCTTC,CASSVGASGSFNEQFF
TRBJ1-2,.,TRBV6-5,.,TGTGCCAGCAGGGCCTTCGGGGCCCGGGAGTATGGCTACACCTTC,CASRAFGAREYGYTF
TRBJ1-5,.,TRBV10-1,.,TGCGCCAGCAGGGCGTTGGAAAAGGGGTGTAGCAATCAGCCCCAGCATTTT,CASRALEKGCSNQPQHF
TRBJ2-7,.,TRBV11-2,TRBD2,TGTGCCAGCAGCTTAGGGCTGGGACTAGCGGGAGGGCCGGGGGAGCAGTACTTC,CASSLGLGLAGGPGEQYF
TRBJ1-3,once,TRBV30,.,TGTGCCTGGAGTCACAGCTCTGGAAACACCATATATTTT,CAWSHSSGNTIYF
TRBJ2-3,.,TRBV6-5,TRBD2,TGTGCCAGCAGTTTTCTGGCGGGAGTTGACACAGATACGCAGTATTTT,CASSFLAGVDTDTQYF
TRBJ1-1,.,TRBV11-2,.,TGTGCCAGCAGCTTAGATCGGGGGACGCGGGGCACTGAAGCTTTCTTT,CASSLDRGTRGTEAFF
TRBJ2-5,.,TRBV6-5,.,TGTGCCAGCAGTAAGATCCAGGGTGGTGAGACCCAGTACTTC,CASSKIQGGETQYF
TRBJ2-7,.,TRBV18,.,TGTGCCAGCTCACCGGGCAGCTCCTACGAGCAGTACTTC,CASSPGSSYEQYF
TRBJ2-3,.,TRBV27,TRBD1,TGTGCCAGCAGGACAGGGGGCAGGATAGATACGCAGTATTTT,CASRTGGRIDTQYF